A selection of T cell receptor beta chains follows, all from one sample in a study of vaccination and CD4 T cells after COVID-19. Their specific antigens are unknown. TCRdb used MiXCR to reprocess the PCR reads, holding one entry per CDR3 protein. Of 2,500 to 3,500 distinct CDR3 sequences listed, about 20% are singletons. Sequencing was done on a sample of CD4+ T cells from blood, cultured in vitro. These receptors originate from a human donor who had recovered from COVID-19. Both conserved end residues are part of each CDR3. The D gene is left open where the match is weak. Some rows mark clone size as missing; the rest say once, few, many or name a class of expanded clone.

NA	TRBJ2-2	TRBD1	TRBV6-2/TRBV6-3	TGTGCCAGCATTTGGGGACAGTACACCGGGGAGCTGTTTTTT	CASIWGQYTGELFF
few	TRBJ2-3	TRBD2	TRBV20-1	TGCAGTGCTGGGACTAGCGCAGATACGCAGTATTTT	CSAGTSADTQYF
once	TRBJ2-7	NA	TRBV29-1	TGCAGCGTTGCGGGGGCAATCTCCTACGAGCAGTACTTC	CSVAGAISYEQYF
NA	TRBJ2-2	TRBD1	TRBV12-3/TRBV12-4	TGTGCCAGCAGTTCCGGGACAGGGATCGACACCGGGGAGCTGTTTTTT	CASSSGTGIDTGELFF
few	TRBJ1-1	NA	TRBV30	TGTGCCTGGAGTGTAGCGAACACTGAAGCTTTCTTT	CAWSVANTEAFF
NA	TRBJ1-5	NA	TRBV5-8	TGTGCCAGCAGCTGGGGGGGAAAGCAGCCCCAGCATTTT	CASSWGGKQPQHF
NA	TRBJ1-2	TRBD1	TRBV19	TGTGCCAGTAGTACCCACTCTGCACAGGGACAGGGGGATGGCTACACCTTC	CASSTHSAQGQGDGYTF
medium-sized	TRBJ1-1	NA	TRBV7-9	TGTGCCAGCAGCGCACCTACAGAGGGGACCACTGAAGCTTTCTTT	CASSAPTEGTTEAFF
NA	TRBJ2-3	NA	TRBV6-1	TGTGCCAGCGGATTTTCGACAGATACAGATACGCAGTATTTT	CASGFSTDTDTQYF
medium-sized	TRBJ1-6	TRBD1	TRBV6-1	TGTGCCAGCAGTAGCCAGACAGGGGCAGGCGTATTCTCGGTTGGGCGATCACCCCTCCACTTT	CASSSQTGAGVFSVGRSPLHF
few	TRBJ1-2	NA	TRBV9	TGTGCCAGCAGCCCTACGGTAGACTATGGCTACACCTTC	CASSPTVDYGYTF
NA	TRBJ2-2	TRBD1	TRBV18	TGTGCCAGCTCTCCGACAGGGGCGAACACCGGGGAGCTGTTTTTT	CASSPTGANTGELFF
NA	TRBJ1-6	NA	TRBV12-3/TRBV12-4	TGTGCCAGCAGTTTAACCCTTAATTCACCCCTCCACTTT	CASSLTLNSPLHF
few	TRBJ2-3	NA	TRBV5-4	TGTGCCAGCAGCTTTGGGGGGCTCACAGATACGCAGTATTTT	CASSFGGLTDTQYF
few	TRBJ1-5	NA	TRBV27	TGTGCCAGCAGTTTAGGGGCATGGTATCAGCCCCAGCATTTT	CASSLGAWYQPQHF
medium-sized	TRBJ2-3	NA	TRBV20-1	TGCAGTGCCCAGGGACCCCACGGTAACACAGATACGCAGTATTTT	CSAQGPHGNTDTQYF
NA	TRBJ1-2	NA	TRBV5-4	TGTGCCAGCAGCATTAAGGACGGAAATCCCTATGGCTACACCTTC	CASSIKDGNPYGYTF
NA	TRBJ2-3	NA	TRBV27	TGTGCCAGCAGTCCTGGGACCGGGTGGGTAGATACGCAGTATTTT	CASSPGTGWVDTQYF
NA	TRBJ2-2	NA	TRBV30	TGTGCCTGGAGTGTAAGATCCCGGGGGGAGCTGTTTTTT	CAWSVRSRGELFF
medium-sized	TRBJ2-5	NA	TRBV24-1	TGTGCCCCCCGGTGGAGCGCGGGGGAGACCCAGTACTTC	CAPRWSAGETQYF
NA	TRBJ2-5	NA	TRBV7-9	TGTGCCAGCAGCTTGAAGGGGGCGGGACAAGAGACCCAGTACTTC	CASSLKGAGQETQYF
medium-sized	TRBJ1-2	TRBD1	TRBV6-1	TGTGCCAGCCAGGACAGGGGGCTAAATGGCTACACCTTC	CASQDRGLNGYTF
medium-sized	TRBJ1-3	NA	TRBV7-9	TGTGCCAGCAGCTTGACGGGGGCAAGGGCTGGAAACACCATATATTTT	CASSLTGARAGNTIYF
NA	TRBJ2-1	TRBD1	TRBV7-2	TGTGCCAGCAGCTTAGGCTGGCAGGGGGATTACAATGAGCAGTTCTTC	CASSLGWQGDYNEQFF
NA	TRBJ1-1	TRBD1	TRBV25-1	TGTGCCAGCGAGAACTACAGGGGCACTGAAGCTTTCTTT	CASENYRGTEAFF
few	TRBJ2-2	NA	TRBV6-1	TGTGCCACCGCCAGGGGCACCGGGGAGCTGTTTTTT	CATARGTGELFF
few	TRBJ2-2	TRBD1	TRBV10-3	TGTGCCATCAGTGAAGGGACAGGGGGCTCGGGCGGGGAGCTGTTTTTT	CAISEGTGGSGGELFF
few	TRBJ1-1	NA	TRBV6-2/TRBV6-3	TGTGCCAGCAGACCCACAGGGAACACTGAAGCTTTCTTT	CASRPTGNTEAFF
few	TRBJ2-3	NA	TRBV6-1	TGTGCCAGCCGGGACCCCGGGGCAGATACGCAGTATTTT	CASRDPGADTQYF
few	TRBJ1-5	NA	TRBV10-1	TGCGCCAGCAGTGGAGCCCCAAATCAGCCCCAGCATTTT	CASSGAPNQPQHF
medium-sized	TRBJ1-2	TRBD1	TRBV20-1	TGCAGTGCCGGGACAGCCTATGGCTACACCTTC	CSAGTAYGYTF
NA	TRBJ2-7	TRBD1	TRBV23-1	TGCGCCAGCAGCCTAGAAAGGGACAGTCGCTCCGAGCAGTACTTC	CASSLERDSRSEQYF
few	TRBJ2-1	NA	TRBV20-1	TGCAGTGCTCTAGGGACGGGAAGGAACTACAATGAGCAGTTCTTC	CSALGTGRNYNEQFF
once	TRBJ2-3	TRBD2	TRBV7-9	TGTGCCACCGAGCGGGAGAGCACAGATACGCAGTATTTT	CATERESTDTQYF
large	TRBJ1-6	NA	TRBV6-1	TGTGCCAGCAAGGGTCCCACAGGAGTGAATTCACCCCTCCACTTT	CASKGPTGVNSPLHF
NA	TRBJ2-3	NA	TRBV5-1	TGCGCCAGCACGGCGACGTCGACCACAGATACGCAGTATTTT	CASTATSTTDTQYF
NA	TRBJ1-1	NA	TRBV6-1	TGTGCCAGCAAGACGGGTGGGATTGTTACTGAAGCTTTCTTT	CASKTGGIVTEAFF
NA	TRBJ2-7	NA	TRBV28	TGTGCCAGCAGCCTCCCCGGATACGAGCAGTACTTC	CASSLPGYEQYF
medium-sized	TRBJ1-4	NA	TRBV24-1	TGTGCCACCAACATGTCCGTACGGACAGCGAATGAAAAACTGTTTTTT	CATNMSVRTANEKLFF
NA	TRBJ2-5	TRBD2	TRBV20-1	TGCAGTGCTAGAGGGTCTAGCGGGGGGGTGCGGACCCAGTACTTC	CSARGSSGGVRTQYF
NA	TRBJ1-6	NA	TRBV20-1	TGCAGTGCTAGGTCCTTGACACCCGGAGGGGTGAGGCCCCTCCACTTT	CSARSLTPGGVRPLHF
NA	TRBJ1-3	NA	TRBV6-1	TGTGCCAGCAGTGCAAACAGGGTGGGATGGGATACCATATATTTT	CASSANRVGWDTIYF
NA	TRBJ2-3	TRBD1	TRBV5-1	TGCGCCAGCAGCTTAGGGGACAGGGGAACAGATACGCAGTATTTT	CASSLGDRGTDTQYF
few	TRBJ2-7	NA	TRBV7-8	TGTGCCAGCAGCTTGGATTCAGGGTCCTACGAGCAGTACTTC	CASSLDSGSYEQYF
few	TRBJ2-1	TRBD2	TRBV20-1	TGCAGTGCTACCCGACTAGCGGGGAGCTCCTACAATGAGCAGTTCTTC	CSATRLAGSSYNEQFF
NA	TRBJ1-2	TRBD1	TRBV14	TGTGCCAGCAGCCAAGCTGGGACAGGGTACTATGGCTACACCTTC	CASSQAGTGYYGYTF
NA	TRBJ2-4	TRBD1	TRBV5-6	TGTGCCAGCAGCTGGGGACAGGAAAAAAAGTACTTC	CASSWGQEKKYF
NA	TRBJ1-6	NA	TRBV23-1	TGCGCCAGCAGTCAGACTGCCGGGCCCCTCCACTTT	CASSQTAGPLHF
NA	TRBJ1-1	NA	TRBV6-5	TGTGCCAGCAGTTCCAGGGTAGCCACTGAAGCTTTCTTT	CASSSRVATEAFF
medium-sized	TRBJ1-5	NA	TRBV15	TGTGCCACCAGCAGAGATGGTATTAATCAGCCCCAGCATTTT	CATSRDGINQPQHF
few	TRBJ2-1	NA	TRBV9	TGTGCCAGCAGCGTAGCCAGTAGTCGCAGGGCGCGGGACCAGTTCTTC	CASSVASSRRARDQFF
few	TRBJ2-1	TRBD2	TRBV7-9	TGTGCCAGCAGCTTGACTAGCGGGGGAGAGCAGTTCTTC	CASSLTSGGEQFF
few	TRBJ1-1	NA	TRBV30	TGTGCCTGGAGTCCATCTCGAGAAGCTTTCTTT	CAWSPSREAFF
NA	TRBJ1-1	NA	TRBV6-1	TGTGCCAGCCTACCTACCTACCCGGGGAACACTGAAGCTTTCTTT	CASLPTYPGNTEAFF
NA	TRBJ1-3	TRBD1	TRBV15	TGTGCCACCAGCAGGACGATCGGACAGGAGAGAAACACCATATATTTT	CATSRTIGQERNTIYF